What follows are 4 T cell receptor beta chains derived from one specimen sequenced in a study of molecular identifiers for immune sequencing clone quantification. In TCRdb, the PCR reads were re-called with MiXCR into one record per CDR3 protein. The sample includes approximately 90,000 distinct CDR3 sequences, 20% to 25% of them seen just once. Sequenced input: naive CD8+ T cells from blood, with Jurkat cell RNA spiked in. Noted subset: FACS-sorted CD8+CD4-CCR7+CD45RA+ naive T cells. The receptors come from a human donor in good health. Some libraries in this study had Jurkat cell RNA spiked in.

The chain joins TRBV7-6 to TRBJ2-1, with D perhaps TRBD2 (7 bases). Trimming shortened V by 11 bases and J by 3 bases, and 20 bases separated the two germline ends. The CDR3 covers 15 residues. Per the germline V gene, CDR1 is SGHVS and CDR2 is FNYEAQ. The DNA of the CDR3 is TGTGCCGGGAGGGGTGGGACATACCACTACAATGAGCAGTTCTTC. Encoded protein: CAGRGGTYHYNEQFF.

This clonotype was observed a few times. One base away lies a much larger clone, so this may be a sequencing read error. The chain joins TRBV11-2 to TRBJ2-1; D remains ambiguous. The CDR3 has 13 amino acids. Per germline, CDR1 SGHAT and CDR2 FQNNGV. CDR3 in DNA: TGTGCCAGCAGCCTAGGGAACCCCAATGGGCAGTTCTTC. Encoded protein: CASSLGNPNGQFF.

A note on this clonotype: A much larger clonotype is one base distant, so this may be a read error. The J gene is TRBJ1-1, the V gene TRBV7-6; TRBD1 aligns across 7 bases. Germline-derived CDR1 and CDR2 are SGHVS and FNYEAQ. The CDR3 contains 15 residues. CDR3 coding DNA: TGTGCCAGCAGCCTAGGGGACAGTCATACGGCTGAAGCTTCCTTT. This translates into CASSLGDSHTAEASF.

A few counts support this clonotype. V is TRBV6-5 and J is TRBJ2-7; the match to TRBD1 covers 8 bases. Germline CDR1 is MNHEY and CDR2 is SVGAGI. The CDR3 has 14 amino acids. V gave up 4 bases and J gave up 3 bases; unmatched junction bases: 5. The CDR3 loop is CASSWDRSSYEQYF. DNA of the CDR3: TGTGCCAGCAGTTGGGACAGGAGTAGCTACGAGCAGTACTTC.